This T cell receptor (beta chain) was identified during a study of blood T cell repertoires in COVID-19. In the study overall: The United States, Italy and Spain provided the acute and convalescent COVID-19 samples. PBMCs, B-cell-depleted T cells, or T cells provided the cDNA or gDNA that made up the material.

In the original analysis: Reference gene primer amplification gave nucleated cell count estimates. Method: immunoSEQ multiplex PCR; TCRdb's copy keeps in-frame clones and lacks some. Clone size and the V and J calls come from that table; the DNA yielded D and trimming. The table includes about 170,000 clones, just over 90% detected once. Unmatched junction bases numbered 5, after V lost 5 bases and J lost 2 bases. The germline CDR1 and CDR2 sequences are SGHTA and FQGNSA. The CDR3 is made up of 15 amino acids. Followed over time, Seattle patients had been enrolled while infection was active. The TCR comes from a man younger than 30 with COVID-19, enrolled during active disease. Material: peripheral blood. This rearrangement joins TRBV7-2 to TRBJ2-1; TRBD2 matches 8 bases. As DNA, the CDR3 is TGTGCCAGCAGCCCGCAGACTAGCGCCTACAATGAGCAGTTCTTC. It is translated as CASSPQTSAYNEQFF.